This T cell receptor (beta chain) was obtained from a study of Graves' ophthalmopathy and Graves' hyperthyroidism. In its sample, this clonotype was seen many times. Amplification targeted the TCR beta CDR3 regions, with RNA transcripts as the source material. HTBI primers served in a first-round RT-PCR, which a second-round multiplex PCR followed. From the multiplex PCR reads, TCRdb called clonotypes with MiXCR, one entry per CDR3 protein. This sample has 400,000 to 500,000 distinct CDR3 sequences; around 21% occur once, and the top ten carry under 3.5%. This CDR3 comprises 15 residues. Germline loops: CDR1 LNHDA, CDR2 SQIVND (reference sequence). With 4 bases clipped from V and 3 bases from J, the junction kept 6 bases outside the gene matches.

Sample: peripheral blood. This chain joins TRBV19 and TRBJ2-5; 9 nucleotides match TRBD2. The clonotype originates from a woman aged 18-30 years with stable Graves' hyperthyroidism. CDR3: CASSRTRLAEETQYF. CDR3 nucleotide sequence: TGTGCCAGTAGTAGGACACGACTAGCGGAAGAGACCCAGTACTTC. Variable domain in full (rest from reference TRBV19 and TRBJ2-5): DGGITQSPKYLFRKEGQNVTLSCEQNLNHDAMYWYRQDPGQGLRLIYYSQIVNDFQKGDIAEGYSVSREKKESFPLTVTSAQKNPTAFYLCASSRTRLAEETQYFGPGTRLLVL.